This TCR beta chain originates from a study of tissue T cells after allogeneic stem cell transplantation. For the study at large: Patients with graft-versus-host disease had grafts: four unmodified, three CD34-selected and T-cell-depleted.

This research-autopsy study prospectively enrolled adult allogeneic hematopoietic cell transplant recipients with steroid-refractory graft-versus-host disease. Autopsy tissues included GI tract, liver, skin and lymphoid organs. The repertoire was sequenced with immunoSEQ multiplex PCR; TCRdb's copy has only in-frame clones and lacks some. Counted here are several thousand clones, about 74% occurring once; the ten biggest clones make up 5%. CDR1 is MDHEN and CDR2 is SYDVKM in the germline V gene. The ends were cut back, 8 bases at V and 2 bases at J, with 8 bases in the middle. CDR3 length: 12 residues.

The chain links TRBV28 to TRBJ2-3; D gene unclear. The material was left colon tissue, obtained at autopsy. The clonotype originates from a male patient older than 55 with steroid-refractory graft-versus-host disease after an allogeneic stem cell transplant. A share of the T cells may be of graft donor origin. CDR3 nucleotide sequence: TGTGCCAGCCAGCAGAACACAGATACGCAGTATTTT. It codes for CASQQNTDTQYF. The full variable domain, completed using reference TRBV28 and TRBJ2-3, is DVKVTQSSRYLVKRTGEKVFLECVQDMDHENMFWYRQDPGLGLRLIYFSYDVKMKEKGDIPEGYSVSREKKERFSLILESASTNQTSMYLCASQQNTDTQYFGPGTRLTVL.